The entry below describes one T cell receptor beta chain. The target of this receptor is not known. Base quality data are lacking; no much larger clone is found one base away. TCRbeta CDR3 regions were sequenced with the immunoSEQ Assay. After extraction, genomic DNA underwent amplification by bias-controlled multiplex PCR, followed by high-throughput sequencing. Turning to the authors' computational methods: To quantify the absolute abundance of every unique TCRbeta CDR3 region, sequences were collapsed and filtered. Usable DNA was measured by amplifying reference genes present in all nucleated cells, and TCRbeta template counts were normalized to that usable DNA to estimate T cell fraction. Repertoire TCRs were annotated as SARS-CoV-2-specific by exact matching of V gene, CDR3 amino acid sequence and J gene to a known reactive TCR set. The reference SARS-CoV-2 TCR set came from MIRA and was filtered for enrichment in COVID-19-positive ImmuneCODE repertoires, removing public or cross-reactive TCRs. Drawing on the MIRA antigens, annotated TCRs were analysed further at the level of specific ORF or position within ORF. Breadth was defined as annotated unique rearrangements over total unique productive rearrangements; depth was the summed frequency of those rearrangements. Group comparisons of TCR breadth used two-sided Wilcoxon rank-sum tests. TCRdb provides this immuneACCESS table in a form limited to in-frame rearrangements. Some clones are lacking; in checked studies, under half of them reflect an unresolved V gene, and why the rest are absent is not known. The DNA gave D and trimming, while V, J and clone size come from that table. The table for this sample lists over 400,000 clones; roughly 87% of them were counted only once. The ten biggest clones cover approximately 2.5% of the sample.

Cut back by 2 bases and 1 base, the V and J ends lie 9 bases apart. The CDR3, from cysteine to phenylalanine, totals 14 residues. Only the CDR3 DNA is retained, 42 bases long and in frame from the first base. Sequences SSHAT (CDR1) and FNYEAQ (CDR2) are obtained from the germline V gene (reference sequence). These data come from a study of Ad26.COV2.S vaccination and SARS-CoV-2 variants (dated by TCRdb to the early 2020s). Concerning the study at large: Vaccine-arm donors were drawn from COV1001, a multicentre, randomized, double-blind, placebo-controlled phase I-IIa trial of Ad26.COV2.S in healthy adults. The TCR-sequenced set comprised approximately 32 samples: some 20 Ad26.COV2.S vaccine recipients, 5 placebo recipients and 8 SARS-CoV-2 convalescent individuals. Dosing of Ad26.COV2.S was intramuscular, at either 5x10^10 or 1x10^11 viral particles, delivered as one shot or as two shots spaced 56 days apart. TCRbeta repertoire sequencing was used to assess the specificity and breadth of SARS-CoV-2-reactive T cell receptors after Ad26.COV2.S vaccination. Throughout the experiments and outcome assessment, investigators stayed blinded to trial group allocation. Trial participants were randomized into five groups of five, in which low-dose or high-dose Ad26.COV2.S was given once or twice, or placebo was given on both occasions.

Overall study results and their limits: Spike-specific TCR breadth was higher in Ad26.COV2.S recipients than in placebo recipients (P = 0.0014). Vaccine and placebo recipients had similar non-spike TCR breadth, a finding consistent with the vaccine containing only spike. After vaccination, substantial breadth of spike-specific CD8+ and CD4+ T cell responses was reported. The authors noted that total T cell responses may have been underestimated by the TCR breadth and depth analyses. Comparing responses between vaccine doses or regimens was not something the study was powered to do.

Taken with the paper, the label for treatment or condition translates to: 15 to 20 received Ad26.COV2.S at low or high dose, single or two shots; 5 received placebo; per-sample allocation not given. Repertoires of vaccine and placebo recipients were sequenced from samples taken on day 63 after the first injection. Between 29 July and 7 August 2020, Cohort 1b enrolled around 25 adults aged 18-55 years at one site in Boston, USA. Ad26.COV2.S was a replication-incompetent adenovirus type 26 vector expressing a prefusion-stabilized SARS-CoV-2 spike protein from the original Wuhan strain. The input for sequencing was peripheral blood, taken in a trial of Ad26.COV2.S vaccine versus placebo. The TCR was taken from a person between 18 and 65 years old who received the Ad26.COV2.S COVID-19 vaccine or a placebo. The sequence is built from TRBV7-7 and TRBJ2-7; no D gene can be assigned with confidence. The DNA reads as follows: TGTGCCAGCAGCTTATATCCGGATTCCTACGAGCAGTACTTC. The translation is CASSLYPDSYEQYF. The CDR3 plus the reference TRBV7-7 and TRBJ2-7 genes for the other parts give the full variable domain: GAGVSQSPRYKVTKRGQDVTLRCDPISSHATLYWYQQALGQGPEFLTYFNYEAQPDKSGLPSDRFSAERPEGSISTLTIQRTEQRDSAMYRCASSLYPDSYEQYFGPGTRLTVT.